This T cell receptor beta chain stems from a study of T cell responses to AZD1222 COVID-19 vaccine. Study overall: Researchers grouped second doses given at about 4 or about 12 weeks into one pool.

Here immunoSEQ multiplex PCR was the method, and the copy in TCRdb shows in-frame clones only, minus some. The table lists tens of thousands of clones, about 90% of them singletons. The CDR3 contains 12 residues. In germline, CDR1 is SGHAT, CDR2 FQNNGV. The V gene end was trimmed by 5 bases and the J gene end by 9 bases; junction bases not matched to a gene: 3. Study-level points and caveats: Nearly half of spike-specific TCRs reportedly go after variant regions that carry no mutations. Researchers took repertoire samples only after the peak T cell response had come. White British people made up most donors, females outnumbered males, and clonal diversity was possibly underestimated.

As regards this clone: The antigen remains undetermined.

The TCR was taken from an adult in good health. V gene TRBV11-2 combines with J gene TRBJ2-1; 8 bases align to TRBD2. The sample consisted of peripheral blood, taken on day 0 of AZD1222 vaccination. The CDR3 region is CASSRSGVEQFF. The CDR3 DNA is TGTGCCAGCAGCCGTAGCGGGGTTGAGCAGTTCTTC. The full variable domain, with the rest looked up from reference TRBV11-2 and TRBJ2-1, is EAGVAQSPRYKIIEKRQSVAFWCNPISGHATLYWYQQILGQGPKLLIQFQNNGVVDDSQLPKDRFSAERLKGVDSTLKIQPAKLEDSAVYLCASSRSGVEQFFGPGTRLTVL.